This record concerns one TCR beta chain sequence. Its antigen remains unknown. This entry belongs to a study of cytomegalovirus exposure and HLA in healthy donors. About the research overall: HLA-typed donors were the source of some 85 million unique TCRs, which an early data release held. In terms of ancestry, the Caucasian-associated cluster contained about 81% of the 398 genotyped donors. Points from the study as a whole: Immune exposure data for these donors was limited to CMV serostatus.

Germline V gene sequence: CDR1 SGHVS, CDR2 FNYEAQ. After removal of 3 bases from V and 1 base from J, the junction contained 1 base not matched to a gene. This CDR3 has 14 amino acids. Primers: 60 Vbeta forward and 13 Jbeta reverse. The protocol was immunoSEQ multiplex PCR, while the TCRdb copy is restricted to in-frame clones and leaves out a portion. The sample records 80,000 or so clones, more than 55% being singletons. This chain joins TRBV7-6 and TRBJ2-5, with TRBD2 matching over 8 bases. Sequencing was performed on PBMCs. The clonotype comes from a man in his sixties in good health and CMV-seropositive. Here the CDR3 reads CASSFLAGQETQYF. The CDR3, as DNA: TGTGCCAGCAGCTTTCTAGCGGGCCAAGAGACCCAGTACTTC.